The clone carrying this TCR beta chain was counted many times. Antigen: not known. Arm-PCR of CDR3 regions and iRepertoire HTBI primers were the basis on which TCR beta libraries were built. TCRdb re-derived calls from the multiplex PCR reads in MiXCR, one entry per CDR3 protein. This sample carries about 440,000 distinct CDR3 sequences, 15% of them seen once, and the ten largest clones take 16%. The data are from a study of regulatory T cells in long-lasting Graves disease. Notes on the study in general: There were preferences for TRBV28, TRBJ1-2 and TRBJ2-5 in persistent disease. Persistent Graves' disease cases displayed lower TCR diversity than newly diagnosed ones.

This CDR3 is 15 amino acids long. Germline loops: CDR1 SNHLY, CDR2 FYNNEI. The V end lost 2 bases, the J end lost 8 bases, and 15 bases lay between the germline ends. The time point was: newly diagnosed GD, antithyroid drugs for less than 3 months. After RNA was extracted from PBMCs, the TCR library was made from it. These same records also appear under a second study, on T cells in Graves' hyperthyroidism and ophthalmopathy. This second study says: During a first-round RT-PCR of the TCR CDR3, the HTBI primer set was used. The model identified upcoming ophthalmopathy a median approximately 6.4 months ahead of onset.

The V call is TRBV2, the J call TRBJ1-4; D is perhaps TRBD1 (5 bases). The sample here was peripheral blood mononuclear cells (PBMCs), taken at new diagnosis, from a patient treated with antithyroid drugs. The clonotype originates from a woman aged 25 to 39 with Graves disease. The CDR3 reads CASSEWDPGKEKLFF. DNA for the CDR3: TGTGCCAGCAGTGAATGGGACCCAGGGAAGGAAAAACTGTTTTTT.